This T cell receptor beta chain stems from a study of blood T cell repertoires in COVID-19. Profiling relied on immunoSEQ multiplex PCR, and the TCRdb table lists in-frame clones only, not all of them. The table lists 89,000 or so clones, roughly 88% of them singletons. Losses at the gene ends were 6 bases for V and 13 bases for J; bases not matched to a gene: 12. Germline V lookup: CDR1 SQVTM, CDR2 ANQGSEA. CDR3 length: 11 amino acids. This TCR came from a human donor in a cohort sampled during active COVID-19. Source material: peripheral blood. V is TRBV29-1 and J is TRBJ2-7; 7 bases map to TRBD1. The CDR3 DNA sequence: TGCAGCGTCCGACCCGGGACAGAAGTATACTTC. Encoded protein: CSVRPGTEVYF.